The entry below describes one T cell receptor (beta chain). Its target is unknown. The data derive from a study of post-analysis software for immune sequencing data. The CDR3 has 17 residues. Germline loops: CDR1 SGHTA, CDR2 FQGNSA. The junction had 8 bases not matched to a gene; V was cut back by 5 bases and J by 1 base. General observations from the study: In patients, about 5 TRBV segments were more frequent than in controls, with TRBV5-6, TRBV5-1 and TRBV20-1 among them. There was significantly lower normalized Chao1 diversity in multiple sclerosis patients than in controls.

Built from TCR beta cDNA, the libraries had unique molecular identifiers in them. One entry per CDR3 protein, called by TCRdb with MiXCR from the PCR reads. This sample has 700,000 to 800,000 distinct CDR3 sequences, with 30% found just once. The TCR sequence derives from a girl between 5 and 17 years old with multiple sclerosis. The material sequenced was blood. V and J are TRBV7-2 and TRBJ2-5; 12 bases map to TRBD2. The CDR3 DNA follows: TGTGCCAGCAGCCTTAGGGGGACTAGCGGGTCCCAAGAGACCCAGTACTTC. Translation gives CASSLRGTSGSQETQYF.